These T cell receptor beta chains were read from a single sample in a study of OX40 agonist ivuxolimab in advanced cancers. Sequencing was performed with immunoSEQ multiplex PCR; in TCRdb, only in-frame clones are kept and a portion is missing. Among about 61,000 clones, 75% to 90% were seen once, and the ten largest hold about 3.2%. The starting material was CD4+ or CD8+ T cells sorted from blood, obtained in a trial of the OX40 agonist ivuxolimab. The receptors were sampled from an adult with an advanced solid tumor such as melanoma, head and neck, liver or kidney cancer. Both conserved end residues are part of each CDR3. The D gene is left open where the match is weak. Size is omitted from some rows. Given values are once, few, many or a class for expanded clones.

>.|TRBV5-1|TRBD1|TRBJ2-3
TGCGCCAGCAGCTCGGACGACAGGGGGCTTGGAGATACGCAGTATTTT
CASSSDDRGLGDTQYF
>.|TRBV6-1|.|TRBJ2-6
TGTGCCAGCAGTGTCCTTTTGGACTCAACTGGGGCCAACGTCCTGACTTTC
CASSVLLDSTGANVLTF
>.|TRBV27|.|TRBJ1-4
TGTGCCAGCAGTTTTAGCGGTATCGGTGAGGGCGGGGAAAAACTGTTTTTT
CASSFSGIGEGGEKLFF
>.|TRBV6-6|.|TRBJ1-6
TGTGCCAGCAGGGCGTTGATGGGTTCACCCCTCCACTTT
CASRALMGSPLHF
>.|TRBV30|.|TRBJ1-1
TGTGCCTGGAGTGACATGGTACCTCAGGGAACTGAAGCTTTCTTT
CAWSDMVPQGTEAFF
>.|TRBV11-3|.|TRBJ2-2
TGTGCCAGCAGCTTTTGGAAGGGGGTGATCACCGGGGAGCTGTTTTTT
CASSFWKGVITGELFF
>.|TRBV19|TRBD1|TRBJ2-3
TGTGCCAGTAGTACCGGGACAGGTAGCACAGATACGCAGTATTTT
CASSTGTGSTDTQYF
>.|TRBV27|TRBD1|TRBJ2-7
TGTGCCAGCAGTGCTTGGGACAGGGGGCCGATTGAGCAGTACTTC
CASSAWDRGPIEQYF
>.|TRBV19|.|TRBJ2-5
TGTGCCAGTAGTATAGTTTCCGGGGGAGGAGAGACCCAGTACTTC
CASSIVSGGGETQYF
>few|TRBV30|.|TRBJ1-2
TGTGCCTGGAGTGTACAGGCAGGGAACTACTATGGCTACACCTTC
CAWSVQAGNYYGYTF
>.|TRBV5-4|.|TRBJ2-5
TGTGCCAGCAGCTTGGCCGCCCCCCCGGAGACCCAGTACTTC
CASSLAAPPETQYF
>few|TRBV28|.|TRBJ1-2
TGTGCCAGCACTACAGGGCCCGGGGACTATGGCTACACCTTC
CASTTGPGDYGYTF
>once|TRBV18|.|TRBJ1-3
TGTGCCAGCTCACTTAGGACAGAGAGGGCCTCTGGAAACACCATATATTTT
CASSLRTERASGNTIYF
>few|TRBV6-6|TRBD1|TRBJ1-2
TGTGCCAGCGGGGGAACCCGGGACAGTCACTATGGCTACACCTTC
CASGGTRDSHYGYTF
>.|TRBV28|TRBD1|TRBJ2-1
TGTGCCAGCAGGACAGGGAACTACAATGAGCAGTTCTTC
CASRTGNYNEQFF
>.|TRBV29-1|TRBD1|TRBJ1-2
TGCAGCGGTGAGACGAGACAGGGGGGGTTCTATGGCTACACCTTC
CSGETRQGGFYGYTF
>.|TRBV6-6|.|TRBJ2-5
TGTGCCAGCAGTCAGAAGGAGACCCAGTACTTC
CASSQKETQYF
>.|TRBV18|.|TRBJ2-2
TGTGCCAGCTCACCAACGACTCCGGGCACCGGGGAGCTGTTTTTT
CASSPTTPGTGELFF
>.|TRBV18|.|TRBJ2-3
TGTGCCAGCTCGGCCCCGGGACCTAGGGGAGATACGCAGTATTTT
CASSAPGPRGDTQYF
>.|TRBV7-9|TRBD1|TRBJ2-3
TGTGCCAGCAGCCTAGACAGGGCCACAGATACGCAGTATTTT
CASSLDRATDTQYF
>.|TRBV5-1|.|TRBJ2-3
TGCGCCAGCAGCTCCTGGGACCGACTGGGGGCAGATACGCAGTATTTT
CASSSWDRLGADTQYF
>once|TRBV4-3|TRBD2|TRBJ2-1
TGCGCCAGCAGCCAAGTCGGAGCGGGGGGCTCCAATGAGCAGTTCTTC
CASSQVGAGGSNEQFF
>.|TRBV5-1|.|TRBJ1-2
TGCGCCAGCAGCTTGGAACCAGGGCTAACTGGCTACACCTTC
CASSLEPGLTGYTF
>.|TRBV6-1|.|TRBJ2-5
TGTGCGGGGGCTAGCGAACAAGAGACCCAGTACTTC
CAGASEQETQYF
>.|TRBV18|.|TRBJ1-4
TGTGCCAGCTCACCAGGCCCAGAAACTAATGAAAAACTGTTTTTT
CASSPGPETNEKLFF
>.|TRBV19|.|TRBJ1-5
TGTGCCAGTAGCTCCCGGAGTGGGAATCAGCCCCAGCATTTT
CASSSRSGNQPQHF
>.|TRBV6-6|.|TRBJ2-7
TGTGCCAGCGTAGGGGGTATCAGCTCCTACGAGCAGTACTTC
CASVGGISSYEQYF
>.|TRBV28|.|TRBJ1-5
TGTGCCAGCAGTTTTTACGGCAATCAGCCCCAGCATTTT
CASSFYGNQPQHF
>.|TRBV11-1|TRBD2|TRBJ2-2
TGTGCCAGCAGCTTACTAGCGGGTACACGGAACACCGGGGAGCTGTTTTTT
CASSLLAGTRNTGELFF
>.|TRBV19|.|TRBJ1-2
TGTGCCAGTAGTCAGACCGTTGCATTCGGCTACACCTTC
CASSQTVAFGYTF
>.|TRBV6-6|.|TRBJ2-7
TGTGCCAGTGGCACGGGTCTCGTATACGAGCAGTACTTC
CASGTGLVYEQYF
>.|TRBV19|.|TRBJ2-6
TGTGCCAGTAGTATCGGGTGGGGACGGAGCTCTGGGGCCAACGTCCTGACTTTC
CASSIGWGRSSGANVLTF
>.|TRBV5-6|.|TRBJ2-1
TGTGCCAGCAGCTTGTTCGGGATAGTGTCCTACAATGAGCAGTTCTTC
CASSLFGIVSYNEQFF
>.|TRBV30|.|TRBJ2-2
TGTGCCTGGAGGCCGGGGCCGAACACCGGGGAGCTGTTTTTT
CAWRPGPNTGELFF
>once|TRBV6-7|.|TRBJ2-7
TGTGCCAGCAGTTATCTCGGGGGGCGTACGCCAAGCTCCTACGAGCAGTACTTC
CASSYLGGRTPSSYEQYF
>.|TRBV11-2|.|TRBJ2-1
TGTGCCAGCAGCTTGGGGACCAATTCCTACAATGAGCAGTTCTTC
CASSLGTNSYNEQFF
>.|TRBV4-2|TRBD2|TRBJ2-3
TGTGCCAGCAGCCCGACTGGGTGGGAAGTGACTAGCGGGGTTGACACAGATACGCAGTATTTT
CASSPTGWEVTSGVDTDTQYF
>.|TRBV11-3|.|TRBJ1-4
TGTGCCAGCAGCTCCCTGACAGATGCAAAACTGTTTTTT
CASSSLTDAKLFF
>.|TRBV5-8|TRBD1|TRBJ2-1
TGTGCCAGCAGTACAGGGGCTAGCTCCTACAATGAGCAGTTCTTC
CASSTGASSYNEQFF
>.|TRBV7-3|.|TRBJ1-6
TGTGCCAGCAGCTTAACCCGGGCCTCGGATTCACCCCTCCACTTT
CASSLTRASDSPLHF
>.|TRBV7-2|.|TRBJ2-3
TGTGCCAGCAGGCGGGACACCTACACAGATACGCAGTATTTT
CASRRDTYTDTQYF
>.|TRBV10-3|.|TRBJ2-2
TGTGCCATCAGTGGCCGGGCCCCAAACACCGGGGAGCTGTTTTTT
CAISGRAPNTGELFF
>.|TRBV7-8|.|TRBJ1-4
TGTGCCAGCAGTCCGAGGGGGGGTCTACCTTTTAATGAAAAACTGTTTTTT
CASSPRGGLPFNEKLFF
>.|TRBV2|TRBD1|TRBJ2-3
TGTGCCAGCAGCCCGAGAGGGGGCTTGGGAGATACGCAGTATTTT
CASSPRGGLGDTQYF
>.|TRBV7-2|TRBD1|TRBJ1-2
TGTGCCAGCAGCCCGGGACAGCGGAGTTTTGGCTACACCTTC
CASSPGQRSFGYTF
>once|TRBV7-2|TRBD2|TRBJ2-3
TGTGCCAGCAGCTCTGGACTAGGGGTGGGAGATACGCAGTATTTT
CASSSGLGVGDTQYF
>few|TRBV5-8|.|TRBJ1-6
TGTGCCAGCAGCTACATCACCGCCTATAATTCACCCCTCCACTTT
CASSYITAYNSPLHF
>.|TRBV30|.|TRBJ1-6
TGTGCCTGGATGGGGGCAGGTTGGTCACCCCTCCACTTT
CAWMGAGWSPLHF
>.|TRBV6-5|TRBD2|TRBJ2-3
TGTGCCAGCAGACTCAATGGCGGGGGGCCAGATACGCAGTATTTT
CASRLNGGGPDTQYF
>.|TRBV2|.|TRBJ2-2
TGTGCCAGCACGATTGCAGGGGGGCCCGGGGAGCTGTTTTTT
CASTIAGGPGELFF
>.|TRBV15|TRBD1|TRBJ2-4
TGTGCCACCAGCAGGAACACAGGGGAAGAAAACATTCAGTACTTC
CATSRNTGEENIQYF
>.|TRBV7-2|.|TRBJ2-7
TGTGCCAGCAGCTTAGCGGTGGCGGGGCCATACGAGCAGTACTTC
CASSLAVAGPYEQYF
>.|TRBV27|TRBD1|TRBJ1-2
TGTGCCAGCAGGGGCGGGACAGGGATGGGGGGCTACACCTTC
CASRGGTGMGGYTF
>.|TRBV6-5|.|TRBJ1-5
TGTGCCAGCAGCCGGAATAGCAATCAGCCCCAGCATTTT
CASSRNSNQPQHF
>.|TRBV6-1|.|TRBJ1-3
TGTGCCAGCAGAAGACAGGCGAGCTCTGGAAACACCATATATTTT
CASRRQASSGNTIYF
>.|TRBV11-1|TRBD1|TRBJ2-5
TGTGCCAGCAGCGAACAGGGGGCTGCTTCAGGGGAGACCCAGTACTTC
CASSEQGAASGETQYF
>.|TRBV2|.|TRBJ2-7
TGTGCCAGCAGGTTGACAGGCGAACAGCAGTACTTC
CASRLTGEQQYF